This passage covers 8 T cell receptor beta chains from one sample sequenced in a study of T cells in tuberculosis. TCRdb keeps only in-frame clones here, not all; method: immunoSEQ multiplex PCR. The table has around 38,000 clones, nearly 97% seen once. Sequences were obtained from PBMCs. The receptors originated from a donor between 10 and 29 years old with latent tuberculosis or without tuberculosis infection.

The CDR3 loop reads CASSEEGRTGFEQYF. CDR3 sequence (DNA): TGTGCCAGCAGTGAAGAAGGTCGGACAGGTTTTGAGCAGTACTTC. The J gene is TRBJ2-7, the V gene TRBV6-1; 7 bases agree with TRBD1. The length of the CDR3 is 15 residues. The germline V gene encodes CDR1 MNHNS and CDR2 SASEGT. J lost 7 bases, V lost 1 base, and 10 bases had no gene match.

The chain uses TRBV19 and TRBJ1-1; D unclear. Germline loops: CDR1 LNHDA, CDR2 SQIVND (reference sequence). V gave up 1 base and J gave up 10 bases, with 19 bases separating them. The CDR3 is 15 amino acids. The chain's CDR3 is CASSIGRIGSEAAFF. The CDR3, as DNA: TGTGCCAGTAGTATAGGGAGGATTGGGTCGGAGGCAGCTTTCTTT.

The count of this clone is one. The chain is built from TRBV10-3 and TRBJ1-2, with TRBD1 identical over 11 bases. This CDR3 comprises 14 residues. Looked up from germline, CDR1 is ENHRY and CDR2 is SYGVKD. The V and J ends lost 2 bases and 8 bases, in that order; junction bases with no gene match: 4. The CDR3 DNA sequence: TGTGCCATCAGTGAGGGACAGGGGGCGTGGGGCTACACCTTC. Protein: CAISEGQGAWGYTF.

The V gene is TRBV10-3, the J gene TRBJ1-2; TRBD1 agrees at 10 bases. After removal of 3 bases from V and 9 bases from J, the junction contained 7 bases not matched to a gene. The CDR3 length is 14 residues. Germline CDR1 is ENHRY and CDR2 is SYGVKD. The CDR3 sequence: CAISDLETGGSYTF. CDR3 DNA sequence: TGTGCCATCAGTGATCTCGAGACAGGGGGCAGCTACACCTTC.

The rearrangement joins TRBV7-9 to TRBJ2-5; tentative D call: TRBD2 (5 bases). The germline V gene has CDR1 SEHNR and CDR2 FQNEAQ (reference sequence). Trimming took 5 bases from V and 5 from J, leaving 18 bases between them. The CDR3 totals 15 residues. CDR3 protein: CASSPNTRVSETQYF. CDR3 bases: TGTGCCAGCAGCCCTAACACGAGGGTTTCGGAGACCCAGTACTTC.

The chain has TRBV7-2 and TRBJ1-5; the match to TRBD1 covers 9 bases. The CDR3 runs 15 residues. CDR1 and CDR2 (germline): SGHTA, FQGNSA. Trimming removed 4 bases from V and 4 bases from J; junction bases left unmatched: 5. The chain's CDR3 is CASSSRDRENQPQHF. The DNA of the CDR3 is TGTGCCAGCAGCTCCCGGGACAGGGAGAATCAGCCCCAGCATTTT.

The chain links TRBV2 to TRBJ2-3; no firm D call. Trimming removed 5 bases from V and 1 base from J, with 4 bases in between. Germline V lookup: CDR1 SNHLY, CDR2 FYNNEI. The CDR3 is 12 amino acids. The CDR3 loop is CASSTGTDTQYF. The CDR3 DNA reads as TGTGCCAGCAGTACGGGCACAGATACGCAGTATTTT.

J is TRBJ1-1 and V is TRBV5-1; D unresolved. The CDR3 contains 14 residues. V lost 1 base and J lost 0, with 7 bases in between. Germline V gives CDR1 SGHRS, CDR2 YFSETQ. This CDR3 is CASSLRLMNTEAFF. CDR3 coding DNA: TGCGCCAGCAGCTTGCGACTAATGAACACTGAAGCTTTCTTT.